The 4 T cell receptor beta chains in this list originate from one sample, sequenced in a study of T-cell reconstitution after alpha-beta-depleted transplantation in children. This sample's TCRbeta library carried unique molecular identifier barcodes. TCRdb re-called the PCR reads with MiXCR, one entry per CDR3 protein. The sample includes 350,000 to 450,000 distinct CDR3 sequences, about a fifth seen only once; the top ten take 3% to 4.5%. The input for sequencing was PBMCs from the stem cell graft donor, taken from the stem cell graft. Receptors were obtained from a human donor who donated a stem cell graft to a child with acute myeloid leukemia.

This clonotype was detected a few times. The CDR3 sequence: CSGTAAGLVGGTQYF. DNA for the CDR3: TGCAGTGGCACCGCCGCCGGGCTCGTAGGGGGGACCCAGTACTTC. The J gene is TRBJ2-5, the V gene TRBV20-1; D is perhaps TRBD1 (6 bases). The V end lost 7 bases, the J end lost 7 bases, and 25 bases lay between the germline ends. This CDR3 is built from 15 residues. Germline V lookup: CDR1 DFQATT, CDR2 SNEGSKA (reference sequence).

The chain recombines TRBV9 with TRBJ2-7; the match to TRBD2 covers 7 bases. With 2 bases clipped from V and 6 bases from J, the junction kept 11 bases outside the gene matches. The CDR3 totals 15 residues. Germline assignment: CDR1 SGDLS and CDR2 YYNGEE. CDR3 in amino acids: CASSVYPGGLGEQYF. In DNA, the CDR3 is TGTGCCAGCAGCGTTTATCCGGGAGGCTTGGGCGAGCAGTACTTC.

The chain is built from TRBV15 and TRBJ2-3; 10 nucleotides line up with TRBD1. Germline CDR1 and CDR2: LNHNV and YYDKDF (reference sequence). J was trimmed by 1 base and V by 5 bases; bases with no gene match: 9. This CDR3 contains 17 residues. The CDR3 protein is CATSGRDRGFGTDTQYF. DNA of the CDR3: TGTGCCACCAGCGGCCGGGACAGGGGTTTCGGCACAGATACGCAGTATTTT. Variable domain in full (rest from reference TRBV15 and TRBJ2-3): DAMVIQNPRYQVTQFGKPVTLSCSQTLNHNVMYWYQQKSSQAPKLLFHYYDKDFNNEADTPDNFQSRRPNTSFCFLDIRSPGLGDTAMYLCATSGRDRGFGTDTQYFGPGTRLTVL.

At least ten counts were recorded for this clonotype. The gene calls are TRBV7-9 and TRBJ2-7; D is unclear. Germline lookup yields CDR1 SEHNR and CDR2 FQNEAQ (reference sequence). The CDR3 is 13 residues long. Trimming pared 6 bases from V and 7 bases from J, leaving 16 bases between. The CDR3 DNA follows: TGTGCCAGCAGTCAAAGCGAACTACCAGAGCAGTACTTC. Residues: CASSQSELPEQYF.